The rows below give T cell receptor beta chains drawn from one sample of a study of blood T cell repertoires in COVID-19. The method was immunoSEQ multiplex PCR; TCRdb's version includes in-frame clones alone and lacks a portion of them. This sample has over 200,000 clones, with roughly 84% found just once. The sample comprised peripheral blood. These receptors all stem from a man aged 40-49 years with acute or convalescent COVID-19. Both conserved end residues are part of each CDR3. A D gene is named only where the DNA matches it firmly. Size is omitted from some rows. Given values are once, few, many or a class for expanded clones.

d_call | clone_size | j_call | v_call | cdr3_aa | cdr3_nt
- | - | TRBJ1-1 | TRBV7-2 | CALKGAGVAEAFF | TGTGCCTTAAAAGGGGCAGGGGTGGCTGAAGCTTTCTTT
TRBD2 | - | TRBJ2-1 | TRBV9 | CASSVAAGPYNEQFF | TGTGCCAGCAGCGTAGCAGCGGGACCCTACAATGAGCAGTTCTTC
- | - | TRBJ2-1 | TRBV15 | CATSRGSGEVFNEQFF | TGTGCCACCAGCAGAGGTTCGGGGGAGGTCTTCAATGAGCAGTTCTTC
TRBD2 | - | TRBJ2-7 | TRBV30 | CAWSVGEGDYEQYF | TGTGCCTGGAGTGTCGGGGAGGGTGATTACGAGCAGTACTTC
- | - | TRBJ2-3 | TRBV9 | CASSVEGVLSSPHKGSQYF | TGTGCCAGCAGCGTAGAAGGGGTTCTTAGTAGCCCCCACAAAGGTTCGCAGTATTTT
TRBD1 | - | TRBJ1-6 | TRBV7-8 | CASSLGTGTGVSPLHF | TGTGCCAGCAGCTTAGGGACCGGGACAGGAGTTTCACCCCTCCACTTT
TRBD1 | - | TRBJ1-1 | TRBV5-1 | CASSLDPGGHTEAFF | TGCGCCAGCAGCTTGGATCCAGGGGGGCACACTGAAGCTTTCTTT
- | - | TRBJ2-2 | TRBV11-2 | CASSLGGSATGELFF | TGTGCCAGCAGCTTAGGAGGATCAGCGACTGGGGAGCTGTTTTTT
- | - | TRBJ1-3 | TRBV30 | CAWSVAGSGNTIYF | TGTGCCTGGAGTGTGGCAGGGTCTGGAAACACCATATATTTT
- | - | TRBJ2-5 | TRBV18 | CASSPPVLALETQYF | TGTGCCAGCTCACCACCGGTTCTAGCCTTAGAGACCCAGTACTTC
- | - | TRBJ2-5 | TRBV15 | CATSGQETQYF | TGTGCCACGTCCGGGCAAGAGACCCAGTACTTC
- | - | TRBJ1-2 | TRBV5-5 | CASSADRTFFLANYGYTF | TGTGCCAGCAGCGCGGACAGAACTTTCTTCTTAGCTAACTATGGCTACACCTTC
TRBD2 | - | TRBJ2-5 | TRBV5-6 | CASSLVLAGRETQYF | TGTGCCAGCAGCTTGGTACTAGCGGGTAGGGAGACCCAGTACTTC
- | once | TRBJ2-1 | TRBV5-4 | CASSFLQGDEQFF | TGTGCCAGCAGCTTTTTACAGGGCGATGAGCAGTTCTTC
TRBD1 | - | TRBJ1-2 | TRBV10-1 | CASSETPGQGKGGYTF | TGCGCCAGCAGCGAAACCCCGGGACAGGGAAAAGGTGGCTACACCTTC
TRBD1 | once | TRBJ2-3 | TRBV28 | CASSARDRGTDTQYF | TGTGCCAGCAGCGCTCGGGACAGGGGTACAGATACGCAGTATTTT
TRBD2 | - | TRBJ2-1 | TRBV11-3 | CASSPGTSGRGIYNEQFF | TGTGCCAGCAGCCCTGGGACTAGCGGACGAGGGATTTACAATGAGCAGTTCTTC
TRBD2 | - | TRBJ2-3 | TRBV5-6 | CAGSGWLAGSSTDTQYF | TGTGCCGGGTCCGGGTGGCTAGCGGGCTCTAGCACAGATACGCAGTATTTT
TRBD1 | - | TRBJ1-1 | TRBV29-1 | CSARQGGTEAFF | TGCAGCGCAAGACAGGGGGGGACTGAAGCTTTCTTT
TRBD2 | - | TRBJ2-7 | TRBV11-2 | CASGLALDEQYF | TGTGCCAGCGGACTAGCGCTGGACGAGCAGTACTTC
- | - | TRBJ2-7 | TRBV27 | CASSFGDQAYEQYF | TGTGCCAGCAGTTTCGGGGATCAGGCCTACGAGCAGTACTTC
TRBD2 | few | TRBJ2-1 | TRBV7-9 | CASSRLAGVNGNEQFF | TGTGCCAGCAGCAGGCTAGCGGGAGTGAATGGCAATGAGCAGTTCTTC
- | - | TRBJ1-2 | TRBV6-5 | CALSPGWDGYTF | TGTGCCCTTTCCCCAGGCTGGGATGGCTACACCTTC
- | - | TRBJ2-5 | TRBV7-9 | CASSFTGQETQYF | TGTGCCAGCTCGTTCACAGGCCAAGAGACCCAGTACTTC
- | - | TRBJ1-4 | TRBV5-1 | CASRGQRDDEKLFF | TGCGCCAGCAGGGGGCAAAGGGATGATGAAAAACTGTTTTTT
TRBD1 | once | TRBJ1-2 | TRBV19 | CASSPDRESYGYTF | TGTGCCAGTAGTCCGGACAGGGAAAGCTATGGCTACACCTTC
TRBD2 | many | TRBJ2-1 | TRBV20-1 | CSASPGLAGSNEQFF | TGCAGTGCTAGTCCCGGACTAGCGGGGTCCAATGAGCAGTTCTTC
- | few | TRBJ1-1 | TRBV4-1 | CASSPYRDTSNTEAFF | TGCGCCAGCAGCCCCTACCGGGACACCTCGAACACTGAAGCTTTCTTT
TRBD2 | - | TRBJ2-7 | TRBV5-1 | CASSLVLAGEQYF | TGCGCCAGCAGCTTGGTACTAGCGGGCGAGCAGTACTTC
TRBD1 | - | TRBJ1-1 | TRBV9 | CASSVVPDRGSEAFF | TGTGCCAGCAGCGTAGTCCCCGACAGGGGATCTGAGGCTTTCTTT
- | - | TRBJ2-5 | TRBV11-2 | CASSPGQLYQETQYF | TGTGCCAGCAGCCCCGGACAACTGTACCAAGAGACCCAGTACTTC
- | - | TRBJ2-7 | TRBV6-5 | CASSFRTDQRQYF | TGTGCCAGCAGTTTTCGGACAGACCAACGTCAGTACTTC
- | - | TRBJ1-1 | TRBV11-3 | CASSLGGGNTEAFF | TGTGCCAGCAGCTTAGGCGGCGGGAACACTGAAGCTTTCTTT
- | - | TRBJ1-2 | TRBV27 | CASSRRANYGYTF | TGTGCCAGCAGCCGCAGGGCTAACTATGGCTACACCTTC
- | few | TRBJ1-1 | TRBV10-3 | CAISLLGGAEAEAFF | TGTGCCATCAGCCTTTTGGGGGGGGCAGAGGCTGAAGCTTTCTTT
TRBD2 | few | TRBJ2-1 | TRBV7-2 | CASSLYGTSGSNEQFF | TGTGCCAGCAGCTTATATGGGACTAGCGGGAGCAATGAGCAGTTCTTC
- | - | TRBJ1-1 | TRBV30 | CAWSGVDRNTEAFF | TGTGCCTGGAGTGGGGTCGACAGGAACACTGAAGCTTTCTTT
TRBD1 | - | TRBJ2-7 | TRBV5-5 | CASSLGQGPYEQYF | TGTGCCAGCAGCCTCGGACAGGGTCCCTACGAGCAGTACTTC
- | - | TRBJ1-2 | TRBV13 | CASSLAQGGGYTF | TGTGCCAGCAGCTTAGCACAGGGCGGTGGCTACACCTTC
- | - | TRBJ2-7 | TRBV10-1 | CASSESGGITSYEQYF | TGCGCCAGCAGTGAGTCGGGCGGGATTACCTCCTACGAGCAGTACTTC
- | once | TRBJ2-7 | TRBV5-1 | CASSPGGRKGLYEQYF | TGCGCCAGCAGCCCCGGGGGACGCAAGGGCCTATACGAGCAGTACTTC
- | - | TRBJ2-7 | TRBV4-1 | CASSQPGQIYEQYF | TGCGCCAGCAGCCAACCCGGACAGATCTACGAGCAGTACTTC
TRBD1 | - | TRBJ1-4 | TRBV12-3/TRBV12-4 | CASSQGQGEKLFF | TGTGCCAGCTCCCAGGGACAGGGGGAAAAACTGTTTTTT
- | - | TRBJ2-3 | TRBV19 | CASSILTGTDTQYF | TGTGCCAGTAGTATTCTTACGGGGACTGATACGCAGTATTTT
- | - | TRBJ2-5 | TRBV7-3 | CASSATGFKTQYF | TGTGCCAGCAGCGCAACAGGGTTCAAGACCCAGTACTTC
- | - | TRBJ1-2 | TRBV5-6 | CASSFYGRVNYGYTF | TGTGCCAGCAGCTTCTATGGGAGGGTTAACTATGGCTACACCTTC
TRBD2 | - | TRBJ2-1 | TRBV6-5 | CASSYPAGAGNNEQFF | TGTGCCAGCAGTTACCCCGCGGGAGCGGGAAACAATGAGCAGTTCTTC
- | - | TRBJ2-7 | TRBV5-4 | CASRWGGGFKNEQYF | TGTGCCAGCCGGTGGGGAGGCGGATTCAAAAACGAGCAGTACTTC
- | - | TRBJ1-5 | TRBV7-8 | CASSFGGVGLNQPQHF | TGTGCCAGCAGCTTTGGGGGGGTGGGGCTCAATCAGCCCCAGCATTTT
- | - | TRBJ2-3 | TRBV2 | CASRLRGTTDTQYF | TGTGCCAGCAGGCTAAGAGGAACCACAGATACGCAGTATTTT
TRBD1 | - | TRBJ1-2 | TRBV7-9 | CASSLGQGNYGYTF | TGTGCCAGCAGCTTGGGACAGGGTAACTATGGCTACACCTTC
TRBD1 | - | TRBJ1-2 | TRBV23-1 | CASSQWRQGLVGYTF | TGCGCCAGCAGCCAATGGAGACAGGGTTTAGTTGGCTACACCTTC
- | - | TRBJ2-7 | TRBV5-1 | CASSLEPVPHEQYF | TGCGCCAGCAGCTTGGAACCGGTTCCCCACGAGCAGTACTTC
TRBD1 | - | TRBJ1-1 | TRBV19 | CASSIGGRGNSVNTEAFF | TGTGCCAGTAGTATAGGCGGCAGGGGGAATTCAGTGAACACTGAAGCTTTCTTT
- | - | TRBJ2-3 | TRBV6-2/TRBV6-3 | CASSLRLGTDTQYF | TGTGCCAGCAGTCTCCGGTTGGGCACAGATACGCAGTATTTT
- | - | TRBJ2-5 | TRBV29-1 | CSVPVSNQETQYF | TGCAGCGTCCCCGTTTCTAATCAAGAGACCCAGTACTTC
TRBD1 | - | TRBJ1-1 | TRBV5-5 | CASSRGQGMNTEAFF | TGTGCCAGCAGCCGGGGACAGGGGATGAACACTGAAGCTTTCTTT
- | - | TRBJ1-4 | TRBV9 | CASSEDRSNEKLFF | TGTGCCAGCAGCGAAGACAGGAGTAATGAAAAACTGTTTTTT
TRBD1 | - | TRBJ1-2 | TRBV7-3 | CASEGAVFYGYTF | TGTGCCAGCGAGGGGGCTGTATTTTATGGCTACACCTTC
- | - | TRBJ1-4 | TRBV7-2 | CASSPGVTNEKLFF | TGTGCCAGCTCCCCCGGGGTAACTAATGAAAAACTGTTTTTT